One sample yielded the 16 T cell receptor beta chains listed below, sequenced in a study of CD8+ T cells in alopecia areata. As to treatment: oral pan-JAK inhibitor, 5-10 mg twice daily. Extracted RNA was reverse transcribed into cDNA, the sequencing template. Sequencing used immunoSEQ multiplex PCR; TCRdb keeps in-frame clones, though not all of them. The sample has roughly 220,000 clones; 35% to 40% are singletons. The source material was CD4+ T cells sorted from blood, sampled between weeks 30 and 35, from a patient treated with tofacitinib. Receptors were obtained from a human donor with alopecia areata.

The gene calls are TRBV4-1 and TRBJ2-7; D might be TRBD2 (6 bases). V lost 0 bases to trimming and J lost 0 bases, with 12 bases between them. CDR3 size: 16 residues. Germline values: CDR1 MGHRA, CDR2 YSYEKL. This CDR3 is CASSQDRGGSSYEQYF. The CDR3 DNA follows: TGCGCCAGCAGCCAAGATCGGGGAGGAAGCTCCTACGAGCAGTACTTC.

This clone appeared a few times. In the same sample, other DNA sequences code for this CDR3. This chain joins TRBV29-1 and TRBJ1-5; 9 nucleotides align to TRBD1. The CDR3 extends over 13 amino acids. Trimming removed 5 bases from V and 4 bases from J; junction bases left unmatched: 3. Germline CDR1 SQVTM, CDR2 ANQGSEA. The CDR3 sequence is CSVRTGANQPQHF. In nucleotides, the CDR3 is TGCAGCGTTCGGACAGGGGCTAATCAGCCCCAGCATTTT.

This rearrangement joins TRBV25-1 to TRBJ1-5; D unclear. This CDR3 comprises 13 residues. V was trimmed by 8 bases and J by 6 bases, leaving 14 bases between them. Looked up from germline, CDR1 is MGHDK and CDR2 is SYGVNS. CDR3 bases: TGTGCCAGCTCAGGCGGAGAGCGTCAGCCCCAGCATTTT. It translates to CASSGGERQPQHF.

This clone was counted ten times or more. The chain employs TRBV5-1 and TRBJ2-5, with 7 nucleotides matching TRBD1. Trimming took 0 bases from V and 3 from J; bases not matched to a gene: 2. The CDR3 runs to 14 residues. Germline V gene data show CDR1 as SGHRS and CDR2 as YFSETQ. CDR3 in amino acids: CASSLGDREETQYF. As DNA, the CDR3 is TGCGCCAGCAGCTTGGGTGACAGGGAAGAGACCCAGTACTTC.

This clone appeared a few times. V is TRBV5-1 and J is TRBJ2-7, with 10 bases fitting TRBD2. The CDR3 is 15 residues long. Germline CDR1 reads SGHRS; CDR2 reads YFSETQ. The V segment lost 0 bases and the J segment 3 bases; nucleotides outside the gene matches: 3. The DNA for the CDR3 is TGCGCCAGCAGCTTGGGAGCGGGAGGGAGCTACGAGCAGTACTTC. Amino acids: CASSLGAGGSYEQYF.

The V and J genes are TRBV2 and TRBJ2-1; no reliable D call. This CDR3 is 13 amino acids long. Germline lookup yields CDR1 SNHLY and CDR2 FYNNEI. Trimming removed 7 bases from V and 4 bases from J, with 11 bases in between. CDR3 bases: TGTGCCAGCAAATGGGATCAGTACAATGAGCAGTTCTTC. Translating it yields CASKWDQYNEQFF.

This clone is a singleton in its sample. CDR3 residues: CASSGTAMVKYF. CDR3 nucleotide sequence: TGTGCCAGCAGTGGGACCGCCATGGTGAAGTACTTC. The chain is built from TRBV2 and TRBJ2-7, with unresolved D. Germline V gene lookup returns CDR1 SNHLY and CDR2 FYNNEI. The V and J ends lost 4 bases and 11 bases respectively, with 15 bases between them. CDR3 size: 12 residues.

The chain recombines TRBV18 with TRBJ1-2; D gene ambiguous. V shed 4 bases and J shed 2 bases, with 8 bases lying between them. Germline V gives CDR1 KGHSH, CDR2 LQKENI. CDR3 length: 13 residues. The CDR3 nucleotides read TGTGCCAGCTCACAGAGGGCGAACTATGGCTACACCTTC. This encodes CASSQRANYGYTF.

This clone was counted at least ten times. This sequence joins TRBV29-1 and TRBJ1-4; no reliable D call. This CDR3 has 8 residues. Trimming took off 3 bases at V and 17 bases at J, with 7 bases between the two ends. The germline gives CDR1 SQVTM, CDR2 ANQGSEA. As DNA, the CDR3 is TGCAGCGTTGATGGAGGTTTTTTT. Translation gives CSVDGGFF. Full variable domain (outside the CDR3, taken from reference TRBV29-1 and TRBJ1-4): SAVISQKPSRDICQRGTSLTIQCQVDSQVTMMFWYRQQPGQSLTLIATANQGSEATYESGFVIDKFPISRPNLTFSTLTVSNMSPEDSSIYLCSVDGGFFGSGTQLSVL.

The genes are TRBV7-9 and TRBJ2-7; TRBD2 aligns across 8 bases. The junction had 3 bases not matched to a gene; V was cut back by 5 bases and J by 3 bases. The CDR3 covers 13 residues. Germline V CDR1 and CDR2: SEHNR, FQNEAQ (reference sequence). CDR3 protein: CASSGSGGYEQYF. The CDR3 DNA is TGTGCCAGCAGCGGAAGCGGGGGCTACGAGCAGTACTTC.

V is TRBV6-1 and J is TRBJ2-7, with 7 bases matching TRBD1. Trimming took 0 bases from V and 3 from J; bases not matched to a gene: 8. Germline V lookup: CDR1 MNHNS, CDR2 SASEGT. The CDR3 length is 16 residues. The CDR3 reads CASSEALGTAYYEQYF. CDR3 in DNA: TGTGCCAGCAGTGAAGCTCTCGGGACAGCCTACTACGAGCAGTACTTC.

Of note for this clone: One junction end does not reproduce the germline sequence, and a read error may be involved. The chain couples TRBV7-7 to TRBJ2-2; the D gene is possibly TRBD1 (6 bases). The CDR3 extends over 13 amino acids. Germline V gene data show CDR1 as SSHAT and CDR2 as FNYEAQ (reference sequence). CDR3 amino acids: CASSRTDTGELFF. CDR3 DNA sequence: TGTGCTAGCAGCCGGACAGACACCGGGGAGCTGTTTTTT.

The rearrangement links TRBV14 to TRBJ1-1; D unclear. The CDR3 totals 17 residues. V was shortened by 4 bases and J by 0 bases, with 18 bases between the two germline ends. Germline V gene sequence: CDR1 SGHDN, CDR2 FVKESK. The CDR3 here is CASSPQTSSYMNTEAFF. CDR3 DNA: TGTGCCAGCAGCCCGCAGACCTCTTCTTACATGAACACTGAAGCTTTCTTT.

In DNA form, the CDR3 reads TGTGCCAGCAGTCAGGGGGTGACCTACGAGCAGTACTTC. Translating it yields CASSQGVTYEQYF. J is TRBJ2-7 and V is TRBV6-5; TRBD1 matches at 7 bases. The germline CDR1 and CDR2 sequences are MNHEY and SVGAGI. With 5 bases clipped from V and 2 bases from J, the junction kept 3 bases outside the gene matches. The CDR3 length is 13 residues.

The chain uses TRBV4-1 and TRBJ1-2; no reliable D call. CDR3 length: 14 amino acids. The V end lost 0 bases, the J end lost 7 bases, and 12 bases lay between the germline ends. CDR1 MGHRA and CDR2 YSYEKL come from the germline V gene. CDR3 region: CASSQEFILGGYTF. In nucleotides, the CDR3 is TGCGCCAGCAGCCAAGAATTCATATTGGGTGGCTACACCTTC.

This clone was observed at least ten times. This same CDR3 is encoded by further DNA sequences in the sample. The rearrangement links TRBV6-1 to TRBJ2-7; 7 nucleotides line up with TRBD1. This CDR3 region has 12 residues. Looked up from germline, CDR1 is MNHNS and CDR2 is SASEGT. Losses at the gene ends were 6 bases for V and 7 bases for J; bases not matched to a gene: 6. CDR3 protein: CASSRQGEEQYF. CDR3 nucleotides: TGTGCCAGCAGCCGACAGGGTGAAGAGCAGTACTTC.